The 10 T cell receptor beta chains below come from one sample, sequenced in a study of T cell changes during pregnancy in multiple sclerosis. Sequenced by immunoSEQ multiplex PCR; TCRdb stores in-frame clones only, minus some. The sample holds 90,000 to 120,000 clones, roughly 90% seen once. The starting material was peripheral blood, obtained in the third trimester of pregnancy. These receptors were taken from a female donor in good health, enrolled as a control in a pregnancy study.

The chain joins TRBV7-3 to TRBJ1-1; no clear D. The CDR3 is 14 amino acids. V gave up 1 base and J gave up 4 bases, with 10 bases separating them. Germline CDR1 reads SGHTA; CDR2 reads FQGTGA. CDR3 DNA: TGTGCCAGCAGCTTAATGGAGGGCAGCACTGAAGCTTTCTTT. This encodes CASSLMEGSTEAFF.

V is TRBV10-3 and J is TRBJ1-3, with 11 bases aligning to TRBD1. V was clipped by 8 bases and J by 8 bases; unmatched bases: 11. The germline V gene encodes CDR1 ENHRY and CDR2 SYGVKD. The CDR3 runs to 15 residues. CDR3 amino acids: CAISSRDRGSDTIYF. DNA of the CDR3: TGTGCCATCTCCAGCCGGGACAGGGGGTCGGACACCATATATTTT.

V gene TRBV6-6 combines with J gene TRBJ2-2; D remains ambiguous. Between the trimmed V and J ends, which lost 0 bases and 1 base, there was a span of 6 bases. The CDR3 has 15 amino acids. Germline CDR1 reads MNHNY; CDR2 reads SVGAGI (reference sequence). Written as DNA, the CDR3 is TGTGCCAGCAGTTACTCCGACAAGAACACCGGGGAGCTGTTTTTT. Protein: CASSYSDKNTGELFF.

The chain carries TRBV11-2 and TRBJ1-1; 8 bases are a match to TRBD1. This CDR3 has 15 residues. The J segment lost 6 bases and the V segment lost 0 bases, leaving 6 bases of the junction unmatched. Germline-derived CDR1 and CDR2 are SGHAT and FQNNGV. The CDR3 sequence is CASSLETGGLAEAFF. The CDR3 nucleotides are TGTGCCAGCAGCTTAGAAACAGGGGGGTTGGCTGAAGCTTTCTTT.

The chain has TRBV30 and TRBJ1-2; D remains ambiguous. Trimming left V 4 bases short and J 2 bases short, with 8 bases between. Looked up from germline, CDR1 is GTSNPN and CDR2 is SVGIG (reference sequence). The CDR3 extends over 12 amino acids. CDR3 in amino acids: CAWNSLNYGYTF. The CDR3, as DNA: TGTGCCTGGAACAGCCTAAACTATGGCTACACCTTC.

The chain recombines TRBV6-6 with TRBJ2-7, with 8 bases lining up with TRBD1. CDR3 length: 13 amino acids. Germline V CDR1 and CDR2: MNHNY, SVGAGI (reference sequence). Trimming at V came to 6 bases and at J to 2 bases, leaving 3 bases not matched to a gene. The CDR3 DNA reads TGTGCCAGCAGCCCGGACAGGGCCTACGAGCAGTACTTC. It specifies CASSPDRAYEQYF.

The V gene is TRBV29-1, the J gene TRBJ2-1; 7 bases match TRBD1. Germline lookup yields CDR1 SQVTM and CDR2 ANQGSEA. Trimming took 2 bases from V and 0 from J; bases not matched to a gene: 1. The CDR3 extends over 14 amino acids. The CDR3: CSVERDSSYNEQFF. For the CDR3, the DNA is TGCAGCGTTGAAAGGGACAGCTCCTACAATGAGCAGTTCTTC.

The V call is TRBV18, the J call TRBJ1-2, with D perhaps TRBD1 (6 bases). The CDR3 has 15 amino acids. Trimming pared 3 bases from V and 5 bases from J, leaving 16 bases between. Germline CDR1 is KGHSH and CDR2 is LQKENI. CDR3 bases: TGTGCCAGCTCACCCCCAGGGGCACCCGTTTATGGCTACACCTTC. It is translated as CASSPPGAPVYGYTF.

This clone was counted once. This chain joins TRBV11-1 and TRBJ2-3; 7 bases map to TRBD1. Germline loops: CDR1 SGHAT, CDR2 FQDESV (reference sequence). V gave up 5 bases and J gave up 4 bases; unmatched junction bases: 6. The CDR3 runs to 14 residues. The CDR3 nucleotides read TGTGCCAGCAGCAGAAAGGGACAGTCAGATACGCAGTATTTT. Residues: CASSRKGQSDTQYF.

The chain recombines TRBV7-9 with TRBJ1-5; D unclear. In germline, CDR1 is SEHNR, CDR2 FQNEAQ (reference sequence). The CDR3 extends over 14 amino acids. The V and J ends lost 5 bases and 5 bases respectively, with 13 bases between them. The CDR3 protein is CASSPGRDDQPQHF. CDR3 sequence (DNA): TGTGCCAGCAGCCCCGGGAGGGATGATCAGCCCCAGCATTTT.